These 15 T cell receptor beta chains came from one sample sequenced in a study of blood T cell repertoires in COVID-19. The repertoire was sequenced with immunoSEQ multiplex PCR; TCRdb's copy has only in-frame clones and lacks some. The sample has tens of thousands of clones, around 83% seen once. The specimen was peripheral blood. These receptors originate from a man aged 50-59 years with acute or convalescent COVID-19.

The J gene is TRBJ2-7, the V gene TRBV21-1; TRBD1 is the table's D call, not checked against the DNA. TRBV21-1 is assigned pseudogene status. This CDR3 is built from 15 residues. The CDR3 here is CASSKGPTGSYEQYF. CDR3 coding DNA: TGTGCCAGCAGCAAAGGCCCCACAGGTTCCTACGAGCAGTACTTC.

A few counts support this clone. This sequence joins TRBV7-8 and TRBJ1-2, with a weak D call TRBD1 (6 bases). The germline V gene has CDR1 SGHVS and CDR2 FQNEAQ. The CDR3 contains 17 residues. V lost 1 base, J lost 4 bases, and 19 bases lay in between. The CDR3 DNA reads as TGTGCCAGCAGCTTAGTAGTCCTCTCGACAGGCTCCTATGGCTACACCTTC. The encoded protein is CASSLVVLSTGSYGYTF.

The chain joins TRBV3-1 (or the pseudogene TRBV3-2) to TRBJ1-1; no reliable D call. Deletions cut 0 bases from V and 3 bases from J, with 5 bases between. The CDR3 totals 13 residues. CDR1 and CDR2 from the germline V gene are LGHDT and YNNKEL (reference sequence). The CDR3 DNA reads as TGTGCCAGCAGCCAAGAACGGGACACTGAAGCTTTCTTT. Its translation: CASSQERDTEAFF.

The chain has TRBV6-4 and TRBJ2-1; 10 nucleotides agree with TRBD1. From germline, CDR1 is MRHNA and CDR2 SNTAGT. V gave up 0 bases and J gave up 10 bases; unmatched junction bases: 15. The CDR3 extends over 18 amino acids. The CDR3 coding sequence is TGTGCCAGCAGTGACTCAGGTGGGGACAGGGGCCAATGGGAGGAGCAGTTCTTC. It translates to CASSDSGGDRGQWEEQFF.

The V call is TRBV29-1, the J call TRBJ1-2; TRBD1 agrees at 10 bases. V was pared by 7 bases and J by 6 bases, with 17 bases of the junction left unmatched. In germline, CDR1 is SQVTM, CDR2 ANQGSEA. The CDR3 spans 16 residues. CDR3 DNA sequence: TGCAGCGCCGTGCCCGGGACAGGGGTAGGTTCGGATGGCTACACCTTC. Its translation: CSAVPGTGVGSDGYTF.

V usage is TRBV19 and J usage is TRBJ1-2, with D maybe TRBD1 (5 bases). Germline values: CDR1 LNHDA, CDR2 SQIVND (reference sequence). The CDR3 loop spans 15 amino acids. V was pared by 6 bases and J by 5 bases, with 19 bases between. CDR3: CASRTLDWTTYGYTF. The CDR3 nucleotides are TGTGCCAGTAGGACCCTGGATTGGACAACTTATGGCTACACCTTC.

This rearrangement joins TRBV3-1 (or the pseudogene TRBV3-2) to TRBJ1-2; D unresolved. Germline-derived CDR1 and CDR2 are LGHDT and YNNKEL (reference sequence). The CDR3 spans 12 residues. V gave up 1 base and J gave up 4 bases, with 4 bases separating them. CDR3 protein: CASSQAGYGYTF. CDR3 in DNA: TGTGCCAGCAGCCAAGCAGGCTATGGCTACACCTTC.

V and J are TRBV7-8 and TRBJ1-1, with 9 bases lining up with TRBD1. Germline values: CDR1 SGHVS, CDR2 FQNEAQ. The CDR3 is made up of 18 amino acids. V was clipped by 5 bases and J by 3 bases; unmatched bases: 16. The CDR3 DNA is TGTGCCAGCAGCCAACGGACAGGGGCCTCCGCACTCGACACTGAAGCTTTCTTT. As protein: CASSQRTGASALDTEAFF.

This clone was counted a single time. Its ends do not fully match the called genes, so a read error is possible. The CDR3 DNA reads TGCGCCAGCAGCCCTGGACAGGGTCAATCTAATGAAAAACTGCTTTTT. Translated: CASSPGQGQSNEKLLF. The chain carries TRBV5-1 and TRBJ1-4, with 8 positions matching TRBD1. This CDR3 spans 16 amino acids. CDR1 is SGHRS and CDR2 is YFSETQ in the germline V gene.

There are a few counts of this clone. Here the CDR3 DNA reads TGTGCCAGCAGCCACCTAAGGTTGCGGGAGGGCCCTCGGGATGAGCAGTTCTTC. Its translation: CASSHLRLREGPRDEQFF. The chain links TRBV3-1 (or the pseudogene TRBV3-2) to TRBJ2-1; TRBD2 aligns across 9 bases. There are 18 residues in the CDR3. From germline, CDR1 is LGHDT and CDR2 YNNKEL (reference sequence). The ends lost 3 bases at V and 8 bases at J; junction bases unmatched: 17.

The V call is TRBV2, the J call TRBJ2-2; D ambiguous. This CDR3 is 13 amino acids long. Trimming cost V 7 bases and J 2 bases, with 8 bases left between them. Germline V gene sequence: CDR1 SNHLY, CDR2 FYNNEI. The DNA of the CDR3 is TGTGCCAGCAATGCGGCAAACACCGGGGAGCTGTTTTTT. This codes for CASNAANTGELFF.

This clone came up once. The CDR3 coding sequence is TGTGCCAGCAGATTCACAGGGAGAGGAGAAAAACTGTTTTTT. It yields the protein CASRFTGRGEKLFF. V is TRBV13 and J is TRBJ1-4, with D perhaps TRBD1 (6 bases). The CDR3 covers 14 residues. Germline CDR1 is PRHDT and CDR2 is FYEKMQ (reference sequence). V was shortened by 6 bases and J by 8 bases, with 16 bases between the two germline ends.

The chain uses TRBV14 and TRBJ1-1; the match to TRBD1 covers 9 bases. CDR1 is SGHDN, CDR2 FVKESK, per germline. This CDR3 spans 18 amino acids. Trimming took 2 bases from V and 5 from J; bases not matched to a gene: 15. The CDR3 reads CASSQLGPNPGQGTEAFF. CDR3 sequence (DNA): TGTGCCAGCAGCCAATTAGGGCCCAATCCGGGACAGGGAACTGAAGCTTTCTTT.

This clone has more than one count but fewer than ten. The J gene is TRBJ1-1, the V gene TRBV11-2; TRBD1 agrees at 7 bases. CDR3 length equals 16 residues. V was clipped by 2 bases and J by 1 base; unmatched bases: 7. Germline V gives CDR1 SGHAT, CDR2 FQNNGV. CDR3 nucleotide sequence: TGTGCCAGCAGCTTACCGGGACAGCCGAGGAACACTGAAGCTTTCTTT. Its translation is CASSLPGQPRNTEAFF.

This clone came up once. The CDR3 DNA follows: TGTGCCAGCAGTGAGGCAGGGAAGGGTGGCTACACCTTC. Protein: CASSEAGKGGYTF. V is TRBV2 and J is TRBJ1-2, with a possible D match to TRBD1 (5 bases). The CDR3 contains 13 residues. V was clipped by 3 bases and J by 7 bases, with 12 bases between them. From germline, CDR1 is SNHLY and CDR2 FYNNEI.